Each of the 14 T cell receptor beta chains below was sequenced from the same sample in a study of CD8 T cells in ankylosing spondylitis. Using its own MiXCR run on the 5' RACE reads, TCRdb lists one record per CDR3 protein. Among 200,000 to 250,000 distinct CDR3 sequences listed, roughly a tenth were seen once. Sequencing input: blood, either unsorted or a sorted T cell fraction (not recorded which). The origin of the receptors is a male donor with ankylosing spondylitis or in good health (not recorded which).

This clonotype appeared many times. The gene calls are TRBV2 and TRBJ2-2, with D unclear. Trimming took off 3 bases at V and 6 bases at J, with 2 bases between the two ends. The CDR3 consists of 11 residues. Germline CDR1 reads SNHLY; CDR2 reads FYNNEI. The CDR3 nucleotides read TGTGCCAGCAGTGAGCCCGGGGAGCTGTTTTTT. As protein: CASSEPGELFF.

This clonotype was recorded at least ten times. This chain uses TRBV11-2 with TRBJ2-7, with 11 bases aligning to TRBD2. This CDR3 has 21 residues. The V segment lost 5 bases and the J segment 5 bases; nucleotides outside the gene matches: 26. Germline-derived CDR1 and CDR2 are SGHAT and FQNNGV. This CDR3 is CASSDYLRASGGTRPLHEQYF. The DNA for the CDR3 is TGTGCCAGCAGCGATTATCTCAGGGCTAGCGGGGGGACACGTCCTCTACACGAGCAGTACTTC. Filled out from reference TRBV11-2 and TRBJ2-7, the complete variable domain reads EAGVAQSPRYKIIEKRQSVAFWCNPISGHATLYWYQQILGQGPKLLIQFQNNGVVDDSQLPKDRFSAERLKGVDSTLKIQPAKLEDSAVYLCASSDYLRASGGTRPLHEQYFGPGTRLTVT.

This clonotype was recorded many times. The gene calls are TRBV20-1 and TRBJ1-2; tentative D call: TRBD1 (5 bases). Trimming removed 0 bases at V and 6 bases at J, with 17 bases between. The CDR3 runs 15 residues. The germline V gene encodes CDR1 DFQATT and CDR2 SNEGSKA (reference sequence). The CDR3 coding sequence is TGCAGTGCTAGAGATCCCGAGGCAGGGCGGGATGGCTACACCTTC. It specifies CSARDPEAGRDGYTF.

This clonotype was observed at least ten times. J is TRBJ2-3 and V is TRBV5-1; 9 nucleotides match TRBD2. Trimming took 0 bases from V and 10 from J; bases not matched to a gene: 12. CDR1 is SGHRS and CDR2 is YFSETQ in the germline V gene. This CDR3 has 16 amino acids. Written as DNA, the CDR3 is TGCGCCAGCAGCTTGGAGGCTAGCGGGGTACAGACAGCGCAGTATTTT. Residues: CASSLEASGVQTAQYF.

The chain has TRBV5-4 and TRBJ2-3; weak D call: TRBD2 (6 bases). Trimming cost V 1 base and J 4 bases, with 10 bases left between them. The germline gives CDR1 SGHNT, CDR2 YYREEE (reference sequence). This CDR3 has 14 residues. CDR3 loop: CASSLRLEADTQYF. For the CDR3, the DNA is TGTGCCAGCAGCTTGAGACTAGAAGCAGATACGCAGTATTTT.

The chain recombines TRBV3-1 with TRBJ2-4; TRBD2 aligns across 12 bases. This CDR3 region has 18 residues. V was pared by 6 bases and J by 6 bases, with 15 bases of the junction left unmatched. Germline V gives CDR1 LGHDT, CDR2 YNNKEL (reference sequence). The CDR3 is CASSFFGLAGGPRNIQYF. The CDR3 DNA reads as TGTGCCAGCAGTTTTTTTGGTCTAGCGGGGGGGCCGAGAAACATTCAGTACTTC.

This clonotype came up many times. The gene calls are TRBV5-1 and TRBJ2-6; D perhaps matches TRBD1 (5 bases). The germline V gene encodes CDR1 SGHRS and CDR2 YFSETQ. Trimming removed 4 bases at V and 1 base at J, with 9 bases between. CDR3 length equals 15 residues. The CDR3 is CASSTQGSGANVLTF. The CDR3 coding sequence is TGCGCCAGCAGCACTCAGGGATCTGGGGCCAACGTCCTGACTTTC.

This clonotype was detected ten times or more. The gene calls are TRBV6-1 and TRBJ1-6; D is perhaps TRBD1 (6 bases). Trimming removed 6 bases at V and 8 bases at J, with 20 bases between. CDR3 length: 16 amino acids. CDR1 is MNHNS, CDR2 SASEGT, per germline. The CDR3 region has the DNA TGTGCCAGCAGATTCCGGGACACACTAAGGGATTCACCCCTCCACTTT. Translating it yields CASRFRDTLRDSPLHF.

In its sample, this clonotype was seen many times. The CDR3 loop reads CASSLGGSISYNEQFF. The CDR3 coding sequence is TGCGCCAGCAGCTTGGGAGGGAGTATCTCCTACAATGAGCAGTTCTTC. The V call is TRBV5-1, the J call TRBJ2-1; D may be TRBD2 (5 bases). The V end was cut by 0 bases, the J end by 0 bases, with 10 bases between. CDR3 length: 16 residues. CDR1 and CDR2 (germline): SGHRS, YFSETQ.

This chain links TRBV6-5 with TRBJ1-5; D is undetermined. Germline CDR1 and CDR2: MNHEY and SVGAGI. The CDR3 is 14 residues long. With 4 bases removed from V and 4 bases from J, the gap between germline ends came to 11 bases. CDR3 DNA sequence: TGTGCCAGCAGTTCACTGGTGGTGAATCAGCCCCAGCATTTT. Its translation: CASSSLVVNQPQHF.

At least ten counts were recorded for this clonotype. The rearrangement uses TRBV20-1 and TRBJ2-1; D is perhaps TRBD1 (6 bases). The germline gives CDR1 DFQATT, CDR2 SNEGSKA (reference sequence). V lost 1 base and J lost 5, with 12 bases in between. The CDR3 is 14 amino acids. CDR3 sequence reads: CSARGQGPHNEQFF. The CDR3 DNA reads TGCAGTGCTAGAGGGCAGGGGCCACACAATGAGCAGTTCTTC.

This clonotype was recorded at least ten times. This rearrangement joins TRBV20-1 to TRBJ1-5; tentative D call: TRBD1 (6 bases). Germline loops: CDR1 DFQATT, CDR2 SNEGSKA (reference sequence). This CDR3 spans 13 amino acids. The germline V and J ends were trimmed by 6 bases and 1 base, with 10 bases remaining between them. CDR3 protein: CSAQDRSNQPQHF. DNA of the CDR3: TGCAGTGCCCAAGACAGGAGCAATCAGCCCCAGCATTTT.

This clonotype was counted between two and nine times. V and J are TRBV6-5 and TRBJ1-5; D possibly corresponds to TRBD1 (6 bases). The ends were cut back, 3 bases at V and 4 bases at J, with 10 bases in the middle. This CDR3 contains 14 residues. The germline gives CDR1 MNHEY, CDR2 SVGAGI. CDR3 DNA sequence: TGTGCCAGCAGTTATGGACAGAATAATCAGCCCCAGCATTTT. Protein product: CASSYGQNNQPQHF.

The rearrangement joins TRBV2 to TRBJ2-2; D is undetermined. CDR1 is SNHLY, CDR2 FYNNEI, per germline. Trimming removed 0 bases at V and 4 bases at J, with 9 bases between. This CDR3 is built from 15 residues. DNA for the CDR3: TGTGCCAGCAGTGAAGCTGGCAGAGCCACCGGGGAGCTGTTTTTT. This encodes CASSEAGRATGELFF.